A single sample is the source of the 10 T cell receptor beta chains below, sequenced in a study of beta chain features in type 1 diabetes (dated by TCRdb to about 2018). The research as a whole found: A moderate but significant shortening of TCRB CDR3 length was observed in type 1 diabetes patients in all four CD4+ subsets.

No cognate antigen is known for these TCRs. Libraries were constructed by the immunoSEQ multiplex PCR assay. All of the isolated RNA was reverse transcribed with the High Capacity cDNA Reverse Transcription Kit, so expressed TCRB transcripts were sequenced. TCRdb obtained this table from immuneACCESS and retained in-frame rearrangements with V and J assigned. These tables miss some clones; where compared with another copy, unresolved V genes account for less than half of the shortfall, and the remainder is unexplained. The sample profile shows more than 55,000 clones; roughly 50% of them were found once. The top ten clonotypes cover 2% to 3% of the sample. Input material: Tregs from blood. The intended sense of this specimen's cell subset or site label: regulatory CD4+ T cells. The source of these receptors is a woman aged 35 to 49 with type 1 diabetes.

This chain uses TRBV5-1 with TRBJ1-1; 8 bases are shared with TRBD1. The V gene's germline CDR1 is SGHRS and CDR2 YFSETQ. The CDR3 loop spans 14 amino acids. The V and J ends lost 5 bases and 6 bases, in that order; junction bases with no gene match: 9. The CDR3 loop reads CASSFGTGTAEAFF. DNA for the CDR3: TGCGCCAGCAGTTTCGGGACAGGTACGGCTGAAGCTTTCTTT.

This clone was observed a handful of times. V is TRBV18 and J is TRBJ1-1, with D tentatively TRBD1 (5 bases). Germline V gene data show CDR1 as KGHSH and CDR2 as LQKENI. The ends were cut back, 7 bases at V and 5 bases at J, with 17 bases in the middle. This CDR3 comprises 14 residues. CDR3 region: CASLGRVMGTEAFF. In DNA form, the CDR3 reads TGTGCCAGCTTGGGCAGGGTAATGGGAACTGAAGCTTTCTTT.

The chain couples TRBV28 to TRBJ1-5; the D gene is possibly TRBD1 (6 bases). The CDR3 totals 16 residues. CDR1 and CDR2 from the germline V gene are MDHEN and SYDVKM. V lost 7 bases and J 2 bases, leaving 18 bases between the germline ends. The CDR3 region has the DNA TGTGCCAGCACCAACGCGGGGGGCAGGGGCAATCAGCCCCAGCATTTT. Amino acid sequence: CASTNAGGRGNQPQHF.

The V and J genes are TRBV7-2 and TRBJ1-2, with a tentative D call TRBD1 (6 bases). The V end was cut by 1 base, the J end by 4 bases, with 22 bases between. CDR3 length: 18 amino acids. The germline CDR1 and CDR2 sequences are SGHTA and FQGNSA. CDR3 loop: CASSLELWGTRSGYGYTF. The CDR3 nucleotides are TGTGCCAGCAGCTTAGAATTGTGGGGGACAAGGTCTGGCTATGGCTACACCTTC.

The chain is built from TRBV7-9 and TRBJ2-1, with 12 bases identical to TRBD1. This CDR3 has 14 amino acids. Germline V lookup: CDR1 SEHNR, CDR2 FQNEAQ (reference sequence). After removal of 6 bases from V and 7 bases from J, the junction contained 4 bases not matched to a gene. The CDR3 is CASRWGQGANEQFF. DNA for the CDR3: TGTGCCAGCAGATGGGGACAGGGGGCAAATGAGCAGTTCTTC.

This chain's CDR3 is CASAGRLNEKLFF. DNA of the CDR3: TGTGCCAGTGCGGGACGGTTGAATGAAAAACTGTTTTTT. The chain combines TRBV19 with TRBJ1-4; D may be TRBD1 (5 bases). CDR3 length: 13 amino acids. The V end lost 8 bases, the J end lost 5 bases, and 12 bases lay between the germline ends. Germline V gene lookup returns CDR1 LNHDA and CDR2 SQIVND (reference sequence). The full variable domain, with the rest looked up from reference TRBV19 and TRBJ1-4, is DGGITQSPKYLFRKEGQNVTLSCEQNLNHDAMYWYRQDPGQGLRLIYYSQIVNDFQKGDIAEGYSVSREKKESFPLTVTSAQKNPTAFYLCASAGRLNEKLFFGSGTQLSVL.

This clone was counted between two and nine times. V and J are TRBV18 and TRBJ1-1, with D perhaps TRBD1 (5 bases). The CDR3 is made up of 14 amino acids. Trimming shortened V by 4 bases and J by 3 bases, and 12 bases separated the two germline ends. Germline values: CDR1 KGHSH, CDR2 LQKENI. This CDR3 reads CASSLDSSDTEAFF. In DNA, the CDR3 is TGTGCCAGCTCACTCGACAGTTCGGACACTGAAGCTTTCTTT. Drawing the rest from reference TRBV18 and TRBJ1-1, the complete variable domain is NAGVMQNPRHLVRRRGQEARLRCSPMKGHSHVYWYRQLPEEGLKFMVYLQKENIIDESGMPKERFSAEFPKEGPSILRIQQVVRGDSAAYFCASSLDSSDTEAFFGQGTRLTVV.

V usage is TRBV6-5 and J usage is TRBJ2-2; TRBD1 aligns across 9 bases. The CDR3 sequence is 15 residues long. Germline CDR1 reads MNHEY; CDR2 reads SVGAGI. V was pared by 6 bases and J by 7 bases, with 9 bases of the junction left unmatched. CDR3: CASRLQGAYGGELFF. The CDR3, as DNA: TGTGCCAGCAGACTACAGGGGGCCTACGGCGGGGAGCTGTTTTTT.

The chain employs TRBV9 and TRBJ1-6, with TRBD1 matching over 7 bases. The CDR3 sequence is 16 residues long. CDR1 and CDR2 from the germline V gene are SGDLS and YYNGEE. Trimming at V came to 0 bases and at J to 3 bases, leaving 3 bases not matched to a gene. The CDR3 nucleotides are TGTGCCAGCAGCGTAGGAGGGGGCGACTATAATTCACCCCTCCACTTT. It specifies CASSVGGGDYNSPLHF.

The gene calls are TRBV19 and TRBJ2-3; TRBD2 matches 7 bases. With 5 bases clipped from V and 7 bases from J, the junction kept 3 bases outside the gene matches. The CDR3 runs to 12 residues. Looked up from germline, CDR1 is LNHDA and CDR2 is SQIVND (reference sequence). CDR3 DNA sequence: TGTGCCAGTAGTGCCGGGGGGTATACGCAGTATTTT. It encodes CASSAGGYTQYF.